This T cell receptor beta chain was observed in a study of PD-1 blockade in classical Hodgkin lymphoma. As for the study in general: Each patient was given nivolumab 3 mg/kg through a vein every 2 weeks. General study results and limits: As was reported, newly diagnosed patients showed lower baseline TCR diversity than healthy donors did. Exclusion removed patients who began nivolumab under 1 year after ASCT.

Using immunoSEQ multiplex PCR, the repertoire was profiled, and TCRdb retains in-frame clones only, with some absent. The table shows 65,000 to 95,000 clones, with roughly 90% occurring only once. Details on this clone: The antigen remains undetermined.

In germline, CDR1 is SEHNR, CDR2 FQNEAQ (reference sequence). The CDR3 contains 15 residues. V lost 5 bases and J lost 4, with 15 bases in between. Each patient experienced a relapse that followed autologous stem cell transplantation, and brentuximab vedotin exposure varied. Classifying best responses yielded complete response, partial response or progressive disease. The sample in question was peripheral blood mononuclear cells (PBMCs), obtained at baseline. The TCR originated in a human donor with classical Hodgkin lymphoma. The chain has TRBV7-9 and TRBJ1-3; D not resolved. Here the CDR3 reads CASSPHQVPGNTIYF. Written as DNA, the CDR3 is TGTGCCAGCAGCCCACATCAGGTCCCGGGAAACACCATATATTTT.